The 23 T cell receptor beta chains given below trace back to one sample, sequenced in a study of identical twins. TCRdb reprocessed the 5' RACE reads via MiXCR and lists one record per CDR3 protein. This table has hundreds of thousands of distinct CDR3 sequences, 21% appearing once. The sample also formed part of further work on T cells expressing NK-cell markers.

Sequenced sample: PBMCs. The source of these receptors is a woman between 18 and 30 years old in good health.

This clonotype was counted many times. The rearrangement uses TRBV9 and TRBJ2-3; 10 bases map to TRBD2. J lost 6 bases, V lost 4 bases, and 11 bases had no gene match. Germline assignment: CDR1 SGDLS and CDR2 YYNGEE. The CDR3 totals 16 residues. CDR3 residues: CASSPPSSGGADTQYF. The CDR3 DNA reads TGTGCCAGCAGCCCCCCCTCTAGCGGGGGAGCGGATACGCAGTATTTT.

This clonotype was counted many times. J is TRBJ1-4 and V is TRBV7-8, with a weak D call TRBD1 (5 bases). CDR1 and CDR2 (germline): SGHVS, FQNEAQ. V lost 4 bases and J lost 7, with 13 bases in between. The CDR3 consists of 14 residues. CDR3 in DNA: TGTGCCAGCAGCTGGGCAGGGATCGGTGAAAAACTGTTTTTT. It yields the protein CASSWAGIGEKLFF.

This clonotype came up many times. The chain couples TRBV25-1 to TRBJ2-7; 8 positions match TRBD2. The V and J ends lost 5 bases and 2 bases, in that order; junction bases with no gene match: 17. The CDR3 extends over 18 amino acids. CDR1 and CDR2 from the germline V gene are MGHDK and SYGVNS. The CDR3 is CASSPDSSTSEITYEQYF. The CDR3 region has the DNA TGTGCCAGCAGTCCCGACTCCTCGACTAGCGAAATAACCTACGAGCAGTACTTC.

This chain's CDR3 is CASRFSEDSEAFF. For the CDR3, the DNA is TGTGCCAGCAGATTCTCAGAGGACAGTGAAGCTTTCTTT. This chain uses TRBV12-3 or TRBV12-4 with TRBJ1-1; D is possibly TRBD1 (6 bases). With 6 bases removed from V and 7 bases from J, the gap between germline ends came to 15 bases. The CDR3 is made up of 13 amino acids.

CDR3 nucleotide sequence: TGCGCCAGCAGCCAAGTAGGGCCAGAAGTCATGAACACTGAAGCTTTCTTT. Translating gives CASSQVGPEVMNTEAFF. The chain recombines TRBV4-1 with TRBJ1-1; D is undetermined. CDR3 size: 17 residues. Germline CDR1 reads MGHRA; CDR2 reads YSYEKL. Trimming left V 1 base short and J 0 bases short, with 15 bases between.

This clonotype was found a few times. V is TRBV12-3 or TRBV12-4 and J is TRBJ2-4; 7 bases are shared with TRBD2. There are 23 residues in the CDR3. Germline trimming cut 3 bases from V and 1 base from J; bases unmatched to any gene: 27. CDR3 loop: CASSFRAPLARGPSGVAKNIQYF. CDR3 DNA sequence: TGTGCCAGCAGTTTTAGGGCCCCATTAGCCCGGGGCCCCAGCGGGGTTGCCAAAAACATTCAGTACTTC.

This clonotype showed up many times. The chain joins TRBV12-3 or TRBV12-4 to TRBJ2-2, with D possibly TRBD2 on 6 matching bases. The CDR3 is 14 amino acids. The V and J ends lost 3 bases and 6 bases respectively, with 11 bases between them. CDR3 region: CASSLGLEPGELFF. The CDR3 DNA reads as TGTGCCAGCAGTTTGGGACTGGAGCCCGGGGAGCTGTTTTTT.

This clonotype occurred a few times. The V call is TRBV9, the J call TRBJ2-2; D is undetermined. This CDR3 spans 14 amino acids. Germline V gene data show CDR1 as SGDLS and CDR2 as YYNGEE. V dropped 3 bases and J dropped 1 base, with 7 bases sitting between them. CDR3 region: CASSEGWNTGELFF. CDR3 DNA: TGTGCCAGCAGCGAAGGGTGGAACACCGGGGAGCTGTTTTTT.

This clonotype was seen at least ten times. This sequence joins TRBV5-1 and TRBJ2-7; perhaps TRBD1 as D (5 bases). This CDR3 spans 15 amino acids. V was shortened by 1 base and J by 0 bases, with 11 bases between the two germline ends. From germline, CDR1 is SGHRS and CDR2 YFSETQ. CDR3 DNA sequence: TGCGCCAGCAGCTTGAGACAGACGAGCTCCTACGAGCAGTACTTC. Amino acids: CASSLRQTSSYEQYF. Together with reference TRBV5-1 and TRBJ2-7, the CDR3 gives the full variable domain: KAGVTQTPRYLIKTRGQQVTLSCSPISGHRSVSWYQQTPGQGLQFLFEYFSETQRNKGNFPGRFSGRQFSNSRSEMNVSTLELGDSALYLCASSLRQTSSYEQYFGPGTRLTVT.

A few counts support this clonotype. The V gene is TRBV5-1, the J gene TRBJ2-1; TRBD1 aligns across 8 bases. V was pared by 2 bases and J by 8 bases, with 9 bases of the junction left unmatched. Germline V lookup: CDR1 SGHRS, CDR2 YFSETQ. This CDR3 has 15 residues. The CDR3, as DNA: TGCGCCAGCAGCTTCTCCGTAGGGGGACAGGATGAGCAGTTCTTC. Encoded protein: CASSFSVGGQDEQFF.

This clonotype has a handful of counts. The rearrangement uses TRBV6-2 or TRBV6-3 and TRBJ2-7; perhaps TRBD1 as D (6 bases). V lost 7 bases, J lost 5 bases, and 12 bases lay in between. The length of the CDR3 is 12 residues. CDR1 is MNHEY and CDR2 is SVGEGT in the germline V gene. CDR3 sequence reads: CASTGQNHEQYF. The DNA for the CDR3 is TGTGCCAGCACCGGACAGAACCACGAGCAGTACTTC.

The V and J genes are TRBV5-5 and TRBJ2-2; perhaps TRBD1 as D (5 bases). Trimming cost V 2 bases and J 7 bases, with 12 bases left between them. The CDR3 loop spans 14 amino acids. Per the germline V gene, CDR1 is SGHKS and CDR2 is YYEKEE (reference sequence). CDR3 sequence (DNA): TGTGCCAGCAGCTTCCAGGGATTGGACGGGGAGCTGTTTTTT. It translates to CASSFQGLDGELFF.

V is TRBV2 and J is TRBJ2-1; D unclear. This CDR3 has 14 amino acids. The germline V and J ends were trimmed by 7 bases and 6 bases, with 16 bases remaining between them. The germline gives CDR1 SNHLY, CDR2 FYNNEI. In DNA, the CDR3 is TGTGCCAGCAAAGTCAGTCCCTCCGGCAATGAGCAGTTCTTC. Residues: CASKVSPSGNEQFF.

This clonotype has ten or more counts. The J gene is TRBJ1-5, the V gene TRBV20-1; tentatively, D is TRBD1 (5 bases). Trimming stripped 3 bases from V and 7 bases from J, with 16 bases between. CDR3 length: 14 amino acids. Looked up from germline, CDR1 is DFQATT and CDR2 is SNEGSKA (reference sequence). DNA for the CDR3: TGCAGTGCTAGTCAGGGTCTCTCTGTGCAGCCCCAGCATTTT. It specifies CSASQGLSVQPQHF.

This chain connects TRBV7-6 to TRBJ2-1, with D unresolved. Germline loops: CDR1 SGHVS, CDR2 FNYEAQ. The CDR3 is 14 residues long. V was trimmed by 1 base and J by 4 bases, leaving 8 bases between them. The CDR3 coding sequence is TGTGCCAGCAGCTTAGATGTGGGATACAATGAGCAGTTCTTC. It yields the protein CASSLDVGYNEQFF.

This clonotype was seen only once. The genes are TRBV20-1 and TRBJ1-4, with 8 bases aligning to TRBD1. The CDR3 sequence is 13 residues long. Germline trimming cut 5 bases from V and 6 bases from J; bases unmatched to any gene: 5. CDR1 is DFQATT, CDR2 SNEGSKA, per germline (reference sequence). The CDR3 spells CSASDRADEKLFF. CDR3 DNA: TGCAGTGCTTCGGACAGGGCAGATGAAAAACTGTTTTTT.

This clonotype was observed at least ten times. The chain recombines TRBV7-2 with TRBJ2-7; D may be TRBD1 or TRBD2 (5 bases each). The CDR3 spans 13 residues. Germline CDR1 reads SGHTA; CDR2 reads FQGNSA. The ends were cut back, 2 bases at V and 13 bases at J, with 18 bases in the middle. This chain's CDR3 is CASSLSSGLKAYF. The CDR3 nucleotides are TGTGCCAGCAGCTTAAGTTCGGGGCTGAAGGCTTACTTC.

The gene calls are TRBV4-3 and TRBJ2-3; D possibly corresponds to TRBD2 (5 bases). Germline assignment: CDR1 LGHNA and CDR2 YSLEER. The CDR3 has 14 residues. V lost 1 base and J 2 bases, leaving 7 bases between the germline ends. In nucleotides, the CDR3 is TGCGCCAGCAGCCAAGCGACTACCACAGATACGCAGTATTTT. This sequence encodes CASSQATTTDTQYF.

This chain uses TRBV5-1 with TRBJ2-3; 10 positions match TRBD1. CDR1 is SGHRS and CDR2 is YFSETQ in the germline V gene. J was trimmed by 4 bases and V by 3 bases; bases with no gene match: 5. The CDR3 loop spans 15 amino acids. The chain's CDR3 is CASSSGTGAADTQYF. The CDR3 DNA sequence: TGCGCCAGCAGCTCCGGGACAGGGGCGGCAGATACGCAGTATTTT.

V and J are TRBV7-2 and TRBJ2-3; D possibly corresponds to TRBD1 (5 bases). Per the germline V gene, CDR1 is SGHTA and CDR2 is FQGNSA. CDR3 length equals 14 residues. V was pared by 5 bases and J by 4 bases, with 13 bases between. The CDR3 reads CASSLWGTADTQYF. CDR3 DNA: TGTGCCAGCAGCCTCTGGGGCACGGCAGATACGCAGTATTTT.

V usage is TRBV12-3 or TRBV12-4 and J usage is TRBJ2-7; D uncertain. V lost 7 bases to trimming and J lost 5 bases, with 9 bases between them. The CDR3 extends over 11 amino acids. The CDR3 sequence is CASTLGDEQYF. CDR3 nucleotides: TGTGCCAGCACCTTGGGTGACGAGCAGTACTTC.

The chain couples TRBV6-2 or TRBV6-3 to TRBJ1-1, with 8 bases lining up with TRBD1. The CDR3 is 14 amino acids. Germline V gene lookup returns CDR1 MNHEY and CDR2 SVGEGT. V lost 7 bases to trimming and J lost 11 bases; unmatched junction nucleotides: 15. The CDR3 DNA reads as TGTGCCAGCACCCACTACGCGGGGACAGGTGACGCTTTCTTT. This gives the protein CASTHYAGTGDAFF.

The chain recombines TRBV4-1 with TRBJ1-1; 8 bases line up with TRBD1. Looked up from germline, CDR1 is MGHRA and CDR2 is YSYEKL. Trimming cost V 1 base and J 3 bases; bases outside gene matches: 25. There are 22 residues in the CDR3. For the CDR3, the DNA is TGCGCCAGCAGCCAAGCCCGAAGGGGAACGACGGGTGTGAAACAGGGGGACACTGAAGCTTTCTTT. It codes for CASSQARRGTTGVKQGDTEAFF.